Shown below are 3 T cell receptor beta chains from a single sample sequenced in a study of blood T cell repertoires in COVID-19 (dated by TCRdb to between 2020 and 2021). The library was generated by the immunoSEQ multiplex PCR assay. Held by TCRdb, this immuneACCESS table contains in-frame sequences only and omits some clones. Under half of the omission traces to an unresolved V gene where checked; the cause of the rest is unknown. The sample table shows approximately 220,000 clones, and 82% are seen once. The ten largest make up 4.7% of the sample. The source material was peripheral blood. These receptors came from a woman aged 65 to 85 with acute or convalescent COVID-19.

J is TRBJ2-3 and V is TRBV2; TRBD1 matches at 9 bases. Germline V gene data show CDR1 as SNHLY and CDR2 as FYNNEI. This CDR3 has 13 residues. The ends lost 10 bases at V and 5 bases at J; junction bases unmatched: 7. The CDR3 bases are TGTGCCACCCGGGACAGGGTTTTAGATACGCAGTATTTT. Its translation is CATRDRVLDTQYF. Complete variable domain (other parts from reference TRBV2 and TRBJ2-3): EPEVTQTPSHQVTQMGQEVILRCVPISNHLYFYWYRQILGQKVEFLVSFYNNEISEKSEIFDDQFSVERPDGSNFTLKIRSTKLEDSAMYFCATRDRVLDTQYFGPGTRLTVL.

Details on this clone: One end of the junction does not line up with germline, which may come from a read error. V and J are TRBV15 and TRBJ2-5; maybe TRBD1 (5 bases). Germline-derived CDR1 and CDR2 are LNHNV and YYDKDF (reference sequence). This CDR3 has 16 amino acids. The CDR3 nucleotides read TGTGCCACCAGCAGAGATCTTCTGACAGATCAAGAGGCCCAGTACTTC. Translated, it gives CATSRDLLTDQEAQYF.

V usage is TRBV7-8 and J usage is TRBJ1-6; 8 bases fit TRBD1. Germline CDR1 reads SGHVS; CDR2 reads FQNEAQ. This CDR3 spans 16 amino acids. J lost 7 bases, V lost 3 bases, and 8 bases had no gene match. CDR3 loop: CASSFQGAMENSPLHF. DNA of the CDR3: TGTGCCAGCAGCTTTCAGGGGGCTATGGAAAATTCACCCCTCCACTTT.